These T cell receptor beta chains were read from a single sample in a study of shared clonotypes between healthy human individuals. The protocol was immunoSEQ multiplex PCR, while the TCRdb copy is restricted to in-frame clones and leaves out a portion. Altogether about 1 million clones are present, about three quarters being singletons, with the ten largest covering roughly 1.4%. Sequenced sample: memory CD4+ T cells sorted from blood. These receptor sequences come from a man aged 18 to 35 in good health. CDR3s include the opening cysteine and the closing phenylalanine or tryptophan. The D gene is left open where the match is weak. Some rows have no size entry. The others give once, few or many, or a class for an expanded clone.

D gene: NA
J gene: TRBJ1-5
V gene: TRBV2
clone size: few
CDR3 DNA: TGTGCCAGCAGTGGGCAGATCAATCAGCCCCAGCATTTT
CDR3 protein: CASSGQINQPQHF

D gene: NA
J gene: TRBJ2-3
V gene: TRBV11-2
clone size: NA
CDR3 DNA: TGTGCCAGCAGCTTATACGGAAGCACAGATACGCAGTATTTT
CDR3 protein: CASSLYGSTDTQYF

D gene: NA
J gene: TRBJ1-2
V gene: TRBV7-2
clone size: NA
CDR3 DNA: TGTGCCAGCAGCCCCTCGGGGGGAAAGCAGTACTATGGCTACACCTTC
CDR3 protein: CASSPSGGKQYYGYTF

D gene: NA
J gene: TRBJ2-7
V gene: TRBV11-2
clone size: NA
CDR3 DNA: TGTGCCAGCAGCCGGGGACAATACGAGCAGTACTTC
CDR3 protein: CASSRGQYEQYF

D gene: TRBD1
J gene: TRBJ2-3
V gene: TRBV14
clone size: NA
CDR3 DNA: TGTGCCAGCAGACAAACAGGGGGCAGAGATACGCAGTATTTT
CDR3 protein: CASRQTGGRDTQYF

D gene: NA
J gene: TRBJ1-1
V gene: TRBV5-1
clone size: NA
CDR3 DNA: TGCGCCAGCAGCTTGGAGGTGGCGGGGGCGGCTTTCTTT
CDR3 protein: CASSLEVAGAAFF

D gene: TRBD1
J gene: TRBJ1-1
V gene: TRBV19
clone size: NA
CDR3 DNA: TGTGCCAGTAGAACGACAGGGATTGAAGCTTTCTTT
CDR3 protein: CASRTTGIEAFF

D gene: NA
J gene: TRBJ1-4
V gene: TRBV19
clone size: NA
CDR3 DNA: TGTGCCAGTAGCCAAAACACAGCAACTAATGAAAAACTGTTTTTT
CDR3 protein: CASSQNTATNEKLFF

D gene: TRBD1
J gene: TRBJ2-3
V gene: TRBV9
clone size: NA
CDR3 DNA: TGTGCCAGCAGCACGGGACAGATTAGCACAGATACGCAGTATTTT
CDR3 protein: CASSTGQISTDTQYF

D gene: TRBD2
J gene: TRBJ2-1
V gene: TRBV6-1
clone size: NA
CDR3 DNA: TGTGCCACGTCTCCCGCGGGGGGCTACAATGAGCAGTTCTTC
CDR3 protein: CATSPAGGYNEQFF

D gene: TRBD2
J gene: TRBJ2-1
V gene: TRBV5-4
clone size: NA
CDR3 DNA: TGTGCCAGCAGCCCGGAAAGCGGGAGGGCCGATGAGCAGTTCTTC
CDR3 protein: CASSPESGRADEQFF

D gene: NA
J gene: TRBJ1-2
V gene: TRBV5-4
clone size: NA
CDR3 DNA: TGTGCCAGCAGCTCGGTCTCTAACTATGGCTACACCTTC
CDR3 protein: CASSSVSNYGYTF

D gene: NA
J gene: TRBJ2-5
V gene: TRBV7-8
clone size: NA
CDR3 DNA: TGTGCCAGCAGCTTACGGCAGGACTGGGAGACCCAGTACTTC
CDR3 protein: CASSLRQDWETQYF

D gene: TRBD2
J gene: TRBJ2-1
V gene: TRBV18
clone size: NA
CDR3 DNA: TGTGCCAGCTCACCACCGGCTAGCGGGAGGGAGCAGTTCTTC
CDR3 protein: CASSPPASGREQFF

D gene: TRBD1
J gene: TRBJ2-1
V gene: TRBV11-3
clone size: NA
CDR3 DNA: TGTGCCAGCAGCCCCAGGGGGCTGGACACCTACAATGAGCAGTTCTTC
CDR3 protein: CASSPRGLDTYNEQFF

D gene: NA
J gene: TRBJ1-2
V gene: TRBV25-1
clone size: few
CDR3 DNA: TGTGCCAGCACGGACCGTAACTATGGCTACACCTTC
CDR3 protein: CASTDRNYGYTF

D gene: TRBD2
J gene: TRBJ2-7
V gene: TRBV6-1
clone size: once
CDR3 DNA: TGTGCCAGCAGTGAACCCGGGAGGGGATCCTACGAGCAGTACTTC
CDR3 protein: CASSEPGRGSYEQYF

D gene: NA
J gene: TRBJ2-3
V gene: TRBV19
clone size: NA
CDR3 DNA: TGTGCCAGTAGTCAACAGAGTACGCAGTATTTT
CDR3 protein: CASSQQSTQYF

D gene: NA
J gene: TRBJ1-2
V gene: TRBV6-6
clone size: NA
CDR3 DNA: TGTGCCAGCAGTTTCGACGGGATCTATGGCTACACCTTC
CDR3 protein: CASSFDGIYGYTF

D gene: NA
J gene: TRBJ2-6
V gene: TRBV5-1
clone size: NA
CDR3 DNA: TGCGCCAGCAGCTGGGGGGCTGGGGCCAACGTCCTGACTTTC
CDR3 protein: CASSWGAGANVLTF

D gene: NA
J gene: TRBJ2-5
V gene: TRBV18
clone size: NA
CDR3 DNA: TGTGCCAGCTCATACAGGGTTGGAGAGACCCAGTACTTC
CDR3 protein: CASSYRVGETQYF

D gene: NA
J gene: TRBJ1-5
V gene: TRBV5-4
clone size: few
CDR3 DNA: TGTGCCAGCAGCTTGTCAGGGGATCAGCCCCAGCATTTT
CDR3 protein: CASSLSGDQPQHF

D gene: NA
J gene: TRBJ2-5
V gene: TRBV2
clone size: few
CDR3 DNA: TGTGCCAGCAGTGAAGAGGAGGCATCCCGTGGGGTGGACCAGTACTTC
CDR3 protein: CASSEEEASRGVDQYF

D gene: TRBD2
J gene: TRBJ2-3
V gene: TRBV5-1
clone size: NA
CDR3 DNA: TGCGCCAGCAGCCGGGGACTAGCGGGAGGTGTGGGAGATACGCAGTATTTT
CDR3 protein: CASSRGLAGGVGDTQYF

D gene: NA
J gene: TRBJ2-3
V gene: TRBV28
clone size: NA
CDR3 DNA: TGTGCCAGTTGTCGCGGGGGCACAGATACGCAGTATTTT
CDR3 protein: CASCRGGTDTQYF

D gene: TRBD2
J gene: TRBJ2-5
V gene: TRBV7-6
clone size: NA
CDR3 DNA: TGTGCCAGCAGCGCCGGGGGGTACCAAGAGACCCAGTACTTC
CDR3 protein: CASSAGGYQETQYF

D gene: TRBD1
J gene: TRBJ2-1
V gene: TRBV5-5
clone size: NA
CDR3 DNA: TGTGCCAGCAGCGACGGGACAGGACTTTACAATGAGCAGTTCTTC
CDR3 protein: CASSDGTGLYNEQFF

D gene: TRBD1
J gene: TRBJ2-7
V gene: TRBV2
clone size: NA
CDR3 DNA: TGTGCCAGTGGACGGGACAGGGGGGAAAACGAGCAGTACTTC
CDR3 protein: CASGRDRGENEQYF